The text below deals with one TCR beta chain. This clone was found a few times. It has no known antigen specificity. Per-nucleotide qualities are absent, and no much larger clonotype sits a single base away. The germline V gene gives CDR1 as LGHNT and CDR2 as FRNRAP. Germline trimming: 6 bases from V, 4 bases from J; junction bases outside gene matches: 13. The CDR3 goes from the cysteine to the phenylalanine over 16 residues. CDR3 DNA only is kept here, 48 bases in frame from base 1. This sample was taken from a study of cytomegalovirus exposure and HLA in healthy donors (dated by TCRdb to about 2017). With respect to the entire study: An earlier analysis of 550 to 700 of the donors reported more than 250 Gb of sequence data and more than 90 million unique TCR beta sequences from about 180 million T cells. About 280 gigabases of sequencing data and around 80 million unique TCR sequences made up an early release that covered roughly 670 HLA-typed donors. Of the roughly 410 genotyped donors, 80% to 90% were placed in the genetic ancestry cluster associated with self-reported Caucasian donors. The study was designed to test whether signatures of past pathogen exposure could be identified by cataloging public T cell receptors. Using immunosequencing, the study profiled T cell repertoires from about 610 subjects and related those repertoires to cytomegalovirus serostatus. Besides the first cohort of around 670 subjects, a separate validation cohort made up of roughly 120 different subjects was used. To predict cytomegalovirus infection status, the study combined high-throughput TCR immunosequencing, statistical association of individual TCRs with disease status, and machine learning. In a later analysis, previously published TCR beta repertoires from about 640 donors were re-analyzed and high-resolution HLA genotyping was added so that TCR occurrence patterns could be studied. Rather than drawing on any new phenotypic data, the later analysis identified candidate immune exposures from TCR beta sequences and the way those sequences occurred across donors. In an earlier analysis of about 590 of the donors, high-throughput TCR beta sequencing was used to judge whether each TCR beta V gene segment behaved as functional or pseudogenic. Donor age, sex, ethnicity and CMV serostatus were compiled together with the repertoire data. In a later genetic analysis, genome-wide SNP genotypes for about three fifths of the 666 donors were used, and that subset was treated as a discovery cohort. Every repertoire in the discovery cohort had been generated on one and the same sequencing platform. HLA typing included class I and class II loci at four-digit resolution. The number of donors typed differed by locus, with roughly 620-640 for A, B, C, DRB1 and DQB1, more than 500 for DQA1, 606 for DPA1, and some 440 for DPB1. Four to six DR-DQ haplotypes were handled as single units for association and clustering, since linkage in the cohort was strong. Across around 400 genotyped donors of the cohort, an average of approximately 220,000 unique TCR beta nucleotide sequences per donor were sequenced, and 15% to 20% of those sequences were non-productive.

The cohort comprised 710 or so healthy bone marrow donors. At the time of sampling, every cohort member was nominally healthy, though immune exposures that went unrecorded were likely present. The donor tested CMV seronegative, placing the donor among the 350 or so seronegative members of the cohort. A peripheral blood sample was collected from each donor, and TCR beta sequencing was performed on peripheral blood mononuclear cells. Genomic DNA extraction from the blood cell samples was performed with the Qiagen DNeasy Blood Extraction Kit. Library preparation employed the immunoSEQ multiplex PCR assay. For the multiplex PCR, a mixture combining 60 forward primers for TCR Vbeta segments and 13 reverse primers for TCR Jbeta segments was used. The CDR3 region of rearranged TCR beta genes was amplified from genomic DNA with a multiplex PCR assay. On the Illumina HiSeq System, the amplified TCR beta libraries were sequenced as 87-base-pair reads. The authors processed their data as follows. A later analysis tallied about 77 million unique TCR beta chains across the 640 or so repertoires, and some 10 million of those chains were shared by two or more donors. Raw reads were error-corrected and collapsed into unique sequences by a nearest-neighbor algorithm in which closely related sequences were merged to remove PCR and sequencing errors. CDR3 sequences were aligned to IMGT reference sequences to assign V, D and J gene segments. Each retained sequence needed at least a six-nucleotide match to both a V gene segment and a J gene segment. Rearrangements were classified as productive when the CDR3 lacked stop codons and remained in frame with V and J, and all other rearrangements were classified as non-productive. CDR3 was defined according to IMGT convention as the region running from the second conserved V-encoded cysteine to the conserved J-encoded phenylalanine. The earlier analysis of about 560 of the donors excluded any sequence lacking an unambiguous match to a single V gene segment. An earlier analysis of about 590 of the donors classified V segments as functional when productive rearrangements were above 56.7% and as segregating when the standard deviation between donors was above 5%. A statistical classification framework was built for diagnosing cytomegalovirus status from the catalog of TCR beta chain sequences. V and J gene assignment, in a later analysis, came from comparing TCR nucleotide sequences with IMGT/GENE-DB human TR gene sequences. In a later analysis, CDR3 sequences and most-parsimonious VDJ recombination scenarios were assigned using the TCRdist pipeline. In a later analysis, every TCR beta chain was defined by the combination of its CDR3 amino acid sequence and its V-gene family, and reads without a unique V-gene family were dropped. In a later analysis, approximately 640 highly shared, low-generation-probability nucleotide sequences were removed to address suspected cross-contamination and a sequencing artifact. A later analysis calculated a clonal expansion index for each public chain from normalized within-repertoire ranks of inferred template counts. In a later analysis, generation probabilities were computed with a VDJ recombination model fitted to out-of-frame rearrangements, and the resulting probabilities were checked against IGoR. A later analysis scored TCR-TCR, TCR-HLA and TCR-CMV co-occurrence with hypergeometric tests, applying a repertoire-size bias correction to TCR pairs. To estimate false discovery rates, a later analysis permuted the HLA or CMV assignments 20 times. In a later analysis, co-occurring TCRs were grouped using DBSCAN, with TCRdist sequence similarity added in when clustering inside HLA-allele-positive subsets. Repertoires with fewer than 30,000 or more than 120,000 public chains were left out of co-occurrence clustering, as were about 5 repertoires with anomalous nucleotide sharing. TCRdb took over this immuneACCESS table, retaining in-frame rearrangements with V and J assigned. Such tables are incomplete; in checked studies, under half of the missing clones stem from an unresolved V gene, and the remainder is unexplained. That table is the source of V, J and clone size, and D and trimming were worked out from the DNA. Within this sample are around 150,000 clones, with roughly 85% of them counted one time only. Approximately 2% of the sample is held by the ten biggest clonotypes.

Results and caveats for the whole study, not just this receptor: The study listed around 160 TCR beta chains as associated with cytomegalovirus. According to a later genetic analysis, donors in an Asian-associated ancestry cluster had fewer N-insertions in productive TCRs than the approximately 670-donor mean. Most CMV-associated TCR beta chains appeared to be HLA-restricted in a later analysis, and the HLA associations seemed to be driven largely by CMV exposure. The earlier analysis of 587 of the donors excluded roughly 17 rarely observed V segments, including chromosome 9 orphons, because counts were too low. In an earlier analysis of a few hundred of the donors, most TCR beta V segments were observed in productive rearrangements about 90% or about 30% of the time, broadly matching IMGT annotations. CMV serostatus was the only immune exposure information available for the cohort. Several of the top co-occurrence clusters appeared to be linked to parvovirus B19, influenza, CMV and Epstein-Barr virus, according to a later analysis. In a later analysis, HLA-associated TCR beta chains showed more clonal expansion and lower generation probabilities than non-associated chains that were equally common. V-gene and J-gene trimming of TCR beta chains was associated with a missense DCLRE1C variant in a later genetic analysis, and the association was replicated in an independent cohort. A later analysis associated roughly 17,000 TCR beta sequences with specific HLA alleles at a false discovery rate of 0.05. Most TCR sequences were observed very rarely across donors, whereas some public TCRs were present in many individuals. According to the authors, the approach could potentially be generalized to other disease states and immunological phenotypes. Assigning TCR associations to individual alleles was difficult when HLA alleles, especially DR and DQ, strongly co-occurred. HLA typing was unavailable for some donors at each locus, so association tests used only the typed subset. Some IMGT-functional V segments, including TRBV6-2 and TRBV6-3, could not be distinguished by the 87-base-pair reads and were therefore excluded. Presence/absence analyses assumed roughly uniform sequencing depth across donors, an assumption that may not hold. In a later analysis, the rate of TCR association differed among HLA loci, with DRB1 alleles having the most associated TCRs and HLA-C alleles having the fewest. Three of the identified cytomegalovirus-associated TCR beta chains were confirmed in vitro to be specific for cytomegalovirus antigens. Linkage disequilibrium might explain the correlated functional status among segregating V segments, but an unknown experimental factor could not be ruled out. A further reported finding was that TCR beta sequences accurately predicted the HLA-A and HLA-B alleles for most subjects in the first cohort. A group of highly shared sequence variants was considered likely to be a technical artifact of the sequencing pipeline. In both the original and validation cohorts, the classifier was reported to diagnose cytomegalovirus status with high specificity and sensitivity. Only TCR beta chains were sequenced in this cohort, and the absence of alpha or paired-chain data limited detectable features.

The sequence joins TRBV12-5 to TRBJ1-2; 8 junctional bases match TRBD1. Sequences were obtained from PBMCs. The sequence was collected from a man between 40 and 49 years old in good health and CMV-seronegative. The nucleotides are TGTGCTAGTGGGCCAGGACAGGGCTCGAATTCCTATGGCTACACCTTC. The resulting protein is CASGPGQGSNSYGYTF. The full variable domain, completed from the reference TRBV12-5 and TRBJ1-2 proteins outside the CDR3, reads DARVTQTPRHKVTEMGQEVTMRCQPILGHNTVFWYRQTMMQGLELLAYFRNRAPLDDSGMPKDRFSAEMPDATLATLKIQPSEPRDSAVYFCASGPGQGSNSYGYTFGSGTRLTVV.